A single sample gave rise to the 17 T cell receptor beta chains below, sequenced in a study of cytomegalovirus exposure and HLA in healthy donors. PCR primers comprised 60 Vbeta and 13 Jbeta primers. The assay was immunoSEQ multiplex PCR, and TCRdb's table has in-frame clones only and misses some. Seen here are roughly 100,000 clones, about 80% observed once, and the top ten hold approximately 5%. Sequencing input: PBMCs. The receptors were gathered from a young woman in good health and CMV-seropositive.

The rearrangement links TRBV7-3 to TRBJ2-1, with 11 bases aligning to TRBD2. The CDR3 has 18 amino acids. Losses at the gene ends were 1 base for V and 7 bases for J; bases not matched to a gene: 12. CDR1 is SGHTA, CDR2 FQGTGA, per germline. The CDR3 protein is CASSLRTGTSGAGNEQFF. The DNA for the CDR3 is TGTGCCAGCAGCTTAAGGACCGGGACTAGCGGAGCGGGGAATGAGCAGTTCTTC.

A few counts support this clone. The DNA of the CDR3 is TGTGCCAGCAGTGAAGAGGGGGGGCGCTACGAGACCCAGTACTTC. Residues: CASSEEGGRYETQYF. The chain uses TRBV2 and TRBJ2-5, with D possibly matching TRBD2 (7 bases). The V end lost 1 base, the J end lost 5 bases, and 14 bases lay between the germline ends. This CDR3 is 15 amino acids long. CDR1 is SNHLY, CDR2 FYNNEI, per germline.

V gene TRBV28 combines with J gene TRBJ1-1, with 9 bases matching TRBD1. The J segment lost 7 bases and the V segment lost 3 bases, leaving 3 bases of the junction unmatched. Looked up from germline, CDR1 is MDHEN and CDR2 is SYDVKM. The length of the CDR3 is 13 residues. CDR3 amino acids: CASSFMDRGEAFF. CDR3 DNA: TGTGCCAGCAGTTTTATGGACAGGGGTGAAGCTTTCTTT. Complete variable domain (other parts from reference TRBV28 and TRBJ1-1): DVKVTQSSRYLVKRTGEKVFLECVQDMDHENMFWYRQDPGLGLRLIYFSYDVKMKEKGDIPEGYSVSREKKERFSLILESASTNQTSMYLCASSFMDRGEAFFGQGTRLTVV.

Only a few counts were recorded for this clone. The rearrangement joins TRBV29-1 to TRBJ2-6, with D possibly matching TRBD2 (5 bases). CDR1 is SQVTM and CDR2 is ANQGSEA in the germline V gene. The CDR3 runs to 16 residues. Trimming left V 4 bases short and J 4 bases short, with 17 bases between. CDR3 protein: CSVGRTGMRGANVLTF. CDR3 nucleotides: TGCAGCGTTGGCCGGACGGGAATGCGCGGGGCCAACGTCCTGACTTTC.

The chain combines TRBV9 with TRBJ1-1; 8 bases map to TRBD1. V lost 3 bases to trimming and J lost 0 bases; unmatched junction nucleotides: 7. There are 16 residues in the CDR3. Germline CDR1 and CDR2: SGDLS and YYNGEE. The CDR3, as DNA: TGTGCCAGCAGCGGAGGGCTACAGGGGGTGAACACTGAAGCTTTCTTT. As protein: CASSGGLQGVNTEAFF. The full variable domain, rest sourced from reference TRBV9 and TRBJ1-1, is DSGVTQTPKHLITATGQRVTLRCSPRSGDLSVYWYQQSLDQGLQFLIQYYNGEERAKGNILERFSAQQFPDLHSELNLSSLELGDSALYFCASSGGLQGVNTEAFFGQGTRLTVV.

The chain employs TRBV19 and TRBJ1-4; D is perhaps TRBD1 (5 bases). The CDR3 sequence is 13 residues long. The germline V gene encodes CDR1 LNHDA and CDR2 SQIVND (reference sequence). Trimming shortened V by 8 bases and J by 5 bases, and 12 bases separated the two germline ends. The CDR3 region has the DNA TGTGCCAGTTCACGACAGCTGAATGAAAAACTGTTTTTT. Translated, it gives CASSRQLNEKLFF.

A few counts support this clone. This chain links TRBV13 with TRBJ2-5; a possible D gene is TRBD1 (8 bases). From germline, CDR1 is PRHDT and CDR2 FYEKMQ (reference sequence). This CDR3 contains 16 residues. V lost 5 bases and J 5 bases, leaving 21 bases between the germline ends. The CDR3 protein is CASSPDRDRGGETQYF. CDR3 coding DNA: TGTGCCAGCAGCCCCGACCGCGACAGGGGAGGGGAGACCCAGTACTTC.

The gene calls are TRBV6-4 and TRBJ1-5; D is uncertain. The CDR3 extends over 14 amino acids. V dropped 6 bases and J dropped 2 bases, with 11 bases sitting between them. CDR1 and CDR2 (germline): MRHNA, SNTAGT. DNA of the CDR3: TGTGCCAGCAGCCCTGAGGAAGGCAATCAGCCCCAGCATTTT. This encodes CASSPEEGNQPQHF.

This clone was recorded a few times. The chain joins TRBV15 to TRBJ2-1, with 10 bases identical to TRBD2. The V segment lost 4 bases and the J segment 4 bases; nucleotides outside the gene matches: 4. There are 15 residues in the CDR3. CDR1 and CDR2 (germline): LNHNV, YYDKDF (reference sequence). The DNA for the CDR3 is TGTGCCACCAGCACCGGGACTAGCGTTTACAATGAGCAGTTCTTC. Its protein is CATSTGTSVYNEQFF.

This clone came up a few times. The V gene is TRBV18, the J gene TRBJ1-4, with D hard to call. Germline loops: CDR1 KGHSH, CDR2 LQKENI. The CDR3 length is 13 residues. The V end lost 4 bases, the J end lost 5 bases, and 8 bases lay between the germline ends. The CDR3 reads CASSRGRNEKLFF. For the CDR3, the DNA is TGTGCCAGCTCACGCGGCAGAAATGAAAAACTGTTTTTT.

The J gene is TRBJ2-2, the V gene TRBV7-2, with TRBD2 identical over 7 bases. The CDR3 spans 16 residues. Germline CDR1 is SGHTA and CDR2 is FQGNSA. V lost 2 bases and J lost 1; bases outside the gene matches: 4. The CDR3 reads CASSLTLAVNTGELFF. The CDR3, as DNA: TGTGCCAGCAGCTTAACGCTAGCGGTGAACACCGGGGAGCTGTTTTTT.

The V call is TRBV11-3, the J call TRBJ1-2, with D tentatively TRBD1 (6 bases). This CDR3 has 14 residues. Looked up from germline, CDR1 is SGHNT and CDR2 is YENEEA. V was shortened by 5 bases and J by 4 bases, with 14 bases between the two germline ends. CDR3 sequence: CASSGRGHFYGYTF. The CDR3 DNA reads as TGTGCCAGCAGCGGACGGGGACACTTCTATGGCTACACCTTC.

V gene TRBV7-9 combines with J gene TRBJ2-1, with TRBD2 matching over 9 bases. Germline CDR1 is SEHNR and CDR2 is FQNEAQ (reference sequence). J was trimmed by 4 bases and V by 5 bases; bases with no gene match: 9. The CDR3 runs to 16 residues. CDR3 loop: CASSHRLAGGYNEQFF. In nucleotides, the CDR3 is TGTGCCAGCAGCCACCGATTGGCGGGGGGGTACAATGAGCAGTTCTTC.

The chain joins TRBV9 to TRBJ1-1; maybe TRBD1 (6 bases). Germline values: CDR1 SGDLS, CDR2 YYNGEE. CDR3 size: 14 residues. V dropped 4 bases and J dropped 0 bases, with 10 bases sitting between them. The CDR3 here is CASSLGGVNTEAFF. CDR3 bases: TGTGCCAGCAGCCTAGGGGGAGTGAACACTGAAGCTTTCTTT.

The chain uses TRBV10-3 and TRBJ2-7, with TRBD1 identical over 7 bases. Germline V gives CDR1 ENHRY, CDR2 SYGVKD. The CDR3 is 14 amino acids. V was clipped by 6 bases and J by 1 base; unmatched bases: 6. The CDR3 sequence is CAISRTGVSYEQYF. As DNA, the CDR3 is TGTGCCATCAGCCGGACAGGAGTTTCCTACGAGCAGTACTTC.

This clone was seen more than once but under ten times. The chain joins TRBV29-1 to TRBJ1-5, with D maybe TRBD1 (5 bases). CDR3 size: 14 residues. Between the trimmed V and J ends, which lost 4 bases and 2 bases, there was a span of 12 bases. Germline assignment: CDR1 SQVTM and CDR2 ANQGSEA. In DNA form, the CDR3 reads TGCAGCGTTGGGGGGGTTGAAGGCAATCAGCCCCAGCATTTT. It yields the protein CSVGGVEGNQPQHF.

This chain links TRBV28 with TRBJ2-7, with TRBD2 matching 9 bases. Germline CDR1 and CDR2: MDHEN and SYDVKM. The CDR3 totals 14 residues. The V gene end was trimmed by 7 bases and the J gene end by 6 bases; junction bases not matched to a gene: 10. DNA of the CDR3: TGTGCCAGCACCCCTCCTAGCGGGATCGGCGAGCAGTACTTC. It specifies CASTPPSGIGEQYF.